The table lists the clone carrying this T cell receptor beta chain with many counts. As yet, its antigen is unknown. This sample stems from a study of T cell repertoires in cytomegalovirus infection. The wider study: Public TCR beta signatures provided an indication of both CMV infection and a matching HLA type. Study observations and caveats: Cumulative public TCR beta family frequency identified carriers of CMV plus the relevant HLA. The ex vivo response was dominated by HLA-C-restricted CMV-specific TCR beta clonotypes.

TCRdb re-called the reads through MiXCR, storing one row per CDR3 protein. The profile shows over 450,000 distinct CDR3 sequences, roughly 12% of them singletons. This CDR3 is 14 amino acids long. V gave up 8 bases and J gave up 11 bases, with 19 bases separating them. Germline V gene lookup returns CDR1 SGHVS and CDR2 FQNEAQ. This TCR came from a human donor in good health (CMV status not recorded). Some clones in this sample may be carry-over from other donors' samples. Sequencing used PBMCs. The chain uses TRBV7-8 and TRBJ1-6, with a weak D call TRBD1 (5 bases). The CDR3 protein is CASREGREGPPLHF. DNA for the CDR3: TGTGCCAGCCGAGAGGGCAGGGAAGGGCCACCCCTCCACTTT. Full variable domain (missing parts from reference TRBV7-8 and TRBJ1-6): GAGVSQSPRYKVAKRGQDVALRCDPISGHVSLFWYQQALGQGPEFLTYFQNEAQLDKSGLPSDRFFAERPEGSVSTLKIQRTQQEDSAVYLCASREGREGPPLHFGNGTRLTVT.